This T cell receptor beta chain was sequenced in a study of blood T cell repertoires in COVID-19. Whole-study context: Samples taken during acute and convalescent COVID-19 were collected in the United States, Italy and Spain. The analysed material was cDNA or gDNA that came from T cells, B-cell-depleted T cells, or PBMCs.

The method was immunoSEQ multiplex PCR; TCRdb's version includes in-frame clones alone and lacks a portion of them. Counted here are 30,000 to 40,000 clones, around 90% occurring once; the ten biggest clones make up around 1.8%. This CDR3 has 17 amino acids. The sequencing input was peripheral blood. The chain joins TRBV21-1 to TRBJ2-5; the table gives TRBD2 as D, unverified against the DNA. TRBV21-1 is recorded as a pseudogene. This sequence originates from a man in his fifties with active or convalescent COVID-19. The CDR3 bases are TGTGCCAGCAGCAAACCACCCAGTAGTTTGGCGGGCCAGACCCAGTACTTC. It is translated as CASSKPPSSLAGQTQYF.